Below, 32 T cell receptor beta chains from the same sample are listed, as sequenced in a study of graft-versus-host responses after intestinal transplantation. TCRdb keeps only in-frame clones here, not all; method: immunoSEQ multiplex PCR. The sample lists 98,000 or so clones, roughly 86% occurring once. The sequencing here drew on PBMCs, taken 255 days after intestinal transplant. The receptor set was obtained from a human patient who received an intestinal transplant, so some T cells may come from the graft donor.

The CDR3 here is CASSGGSGNTIYF. CDR3 DNA: TGTGCCAGCAGCGGGGGCTCTGGAAACACCATATATTTT. The chain has TRBV5-4 and TRBJ1-3; tentatively, D is TRBD1 (5 bases). This CDR3 is built from 13 residues. Trimming shortened V by 4 bases and J by 0 bases, and 5 bases separated the two germline ends. Germline V gene lookup returns CDR1 SGHNT and CDR2 YYREEE (reference sequence).

This clone occurred a few times. The chain has TRBV2 and TRBJ2-1; D not resolved. From germline, CDR1 is SNHLY and CDR2 FYNNEI. The CDR3 sequence is 12 residues long. Between the trimmed V and J ends, which lost 4 bases and 7 bases, there was a span of 8 bases. The CDR3 region is CASSGLGNEQFF. As DNA, the CDR3 is TGTGCCAGCAGTGGTCTCGGGAATGAGCAGTTCTTC. The full variable domain, rest sourced from reference TRBV2 and TRBJ2-1, is EPEVTQTPSHQVTQMGQEVILRCVPISNHLYFYWYRQILGQKVEFLVSFYNNEISEKSEIFDDQFSVERPDGSNFTLKIRSTKLEDSAMYFCASSGLGNEQFFGPGTRLTVL.

J is TRBJ1-1 and V is TRBV5-6, with D perhaps TRBD1 (6 bases). Per germline, CDR1 SGHDT and CDR2 YYEEEE. The CDR3 runs 14 residues. The V end was cut by 4 bases, the J end by 1 base, with 11 bases between. In DNA form, the CDR3 reads TGTGCCAGCAGCACACCAGGGGCGAACACTGAAGCTTTCTTT. As protein: CASSTPGANTEAFF.

V is TRBV5-1 and J is TRBJ2-2; unclear D gene. V dropped 2 bases and J dropped 4 bases, with 6 bases sitting between them. The CDR3 extends over 13 amino acids. Per germline, CDR1 SGHRS and CDR2 YFSETQ. Here the CDR3 DNA reads TGCGCCAGCAGCTTATCTGGCACCGGGGAGCTGTTTTTT. It encodes CASSLSGTGELFF.

J is TRBJ2-7 and V is TRBV5-1; 8 bases align to TRBD2. CDR1 is SGHRS, CDR2 YFSETQ, per germline. The CDR3 totals 14 residues. With 4 bases clipped from V and 5 bases from J, the junction kept 8 bases outside the gene matches. The CDR3 sequence is CASSTTAGAHEQYF. In DNA, the CDR3 is TGCGCCAGCAGCACGACAGCGGGGGCTCACGAGCAGTACTTC.

The chain couples TRBV5-4 to TRBJ2-5; TRBD2 matches at 10 bases. The ends lost 5 bases at V and 2 bases at J; junction bases unmatched: 9. Looked up from germline, CDR1 is SGHNT and CDR2 is YYREEE (reference sequence). This CDR3 spans 16 amino acids. In DNA form, the CDR3 reads TGTGCCAGCAGAAAAGGACTAGCGGATATTCAAGAGACCCAGTACTTC. Protein product: CASRKGLADIQETQYF.

As DNA, the CDR3 is TGTGCCAGCAGCTTCGGGGCTACCTACGAGCAGTACTTC. Encoded protein: CASSFGATYEQYF. The genes are TRBV11-2 and TRBJ2-7; D may be TRBD1 or TRBD2 (5 bases each). Germline lookup yields CDR1 SGHAT and CDR2 FQNNGV. The CDR3 covers 13 residues. V shed 3 bases and J shed 2 bases, with 8 bases lying between them.

The rearrangement joins TRBV6-5 to TRBJ2-7; the match to TRBD1 covers 8 bases. V trimming: 6 bases; J trimming: 3 bases; junction bases outside the gene matches: 10. Per germline, CDR1 MNHEY and CDR2 SVGAGI. CDR3 length equals 15 residues. The CDR3 sequence is CASRPRGTGFYEQYF. Here the CDR3 DNA reads TGTGCCAGCAGGCCACGCGGGACAGGATTCTACGAGCAGTACTTC.

The chain combines TRBV29-1 with TRBJ2-5, with D hard to call. Per the germline V gene, CDR1 is SQVTM and CDR2 is ANQGSEA. Trimming took off 6 bases at V and 4 bases at J, with 18 bases between the two ends. The CDR3 covers 14 residues. The CDR3 sequence is CSVVPHNFGETQYF. The CDR3 bases are TGCAGCGTGGTCCCCCATAATTTTGGAGAGACCCAGTACTTC.

This chain links TRBV9 with TRBJ2-1, with 8 bases that match TRBD2. Germline values: CDR1 SGDLS, CDR2 YYNGEE. With V trimmed by 0 bases and J by 2 bases, 1 base remained unmatched. CDR3 length: 15 residues. CDR3 nucleotide sequence: TGTGCCAGCAGCGTAGCGGGAGGGACCTACAATGAGCAGTTCTTC. As protein: CASSVAGGTYNEQFF.

This clone has only one observation. The chain couples TRBV6-1 to TRBJ2-3; 7 bases agree with TRBD2. V gave up 4 bases and J gave up 2 bases; unmatched junction bases: 6. Germline V gene sequence: CDR1 MNHNS, CDR2 SASEGT. The CDR3 covers 15 residues. The CDR3 DNA sequence: TGTGCCAGCAGTGCAGGGAGGGAAGCCACAGATACGCAGTATTTT. This translates into CASSAGREATDTQYF.

The chain joins TRBV27 to TRBJ2-3; weak D call: TRBD2 (5 bases). Germline assignment: CDR1 MNHEY and CDR2 SMNVEV (reference sequence). There are 15 residues in the CDR3. Deletions cut 4 bases from V and 0 bases from J, with 11 bases between. CDR3 sequence (DNA): TGTGCCAGCAGTTACCGGGGTAGTAGCACAGATACGCAGTATTTT. Translating gives CASSYRGSSTDTQYF.

The rearrangement uses TRBV19 and TRBJ2-7, with 8 bases lining up with TRBD1. The CDR3 runs to 15 residues. V gave up 4 bases and J gave up 2 bases; unmatched junction bases: 7. The V gene's germline CDR1 is LNHDA and CDR2 SQIVND (reference sequence). For the CDR3, the DNA is TGTGCCAGTAGTACCGCCGGACAGGGCCCCTACGAGCAGTACTTC. This codes for CASSTAGQGPYEQYF.

The chain employs TRBV7-8 and TRBJ1-4, with D unresolved. This CDR3 has 18 residues. From germline, CDR1 is SGHVS and CDR2 FQNEAQ. Between the trimmed V and J ends, which lost 3 bases and 6 bases, there was a span of 23 bases. The CDR3 region is CASSFLIGRQKRDEKLFF. CDR3 DNA: TGTGCCAGCAGCTTTTTAATCGGCAGGCAGAAAAGGGATGAAAAACTGTTTTTT.

The chain carries TRBV28 and TRBJ2-7; D assignment may be TRBD1 or TRBD2 (6 bases each). Germline-derived CDR1 and CDR2 are MDHEN and SYDVKM. V was clipped by 2 bases and J by 3 bases, with 11 bases between them. CDR3 size: 14 residues. CDR3 sequence: CASSLGGLHYEQYF. In nucleotides, the CDR3 is TGTGCCAGCAGTTTAGGGGGGCTTCACTACGAGCAGTACTTC.

The chain recombines TRBV27 with TRBJ1-1; D is unresolved. The V gene's germline CDR1 is MNHEY and CDR2 SMNVEV (reference sequence). The CDR3 runs to 14 residues. The germline V and J ends were trimmed by 3 bases and 1 base, with 9 bases remaining between them. The CDR3 DNA follows: TGTGCCAGCAGTTTGGAGGGAGAGAACACTGAAGCTTTCTTT. Amino acid sequence: CASSLEGENTEAFF.

Turning to this clone: One end of the junction varies from germline; a read error may be responsible. The chain combines TRBV7-7 with TRBJ2-3; TRBD2 might be the D (5 bases). The V gene's germline CDR1 is SSHAT and CDR2 FNYEAQ (reference sequence). CDR3 length: 14 amino acids. The CDR3 is CASSLALGTDTQYF. CDR3 bases: TGTGCTAGCAGCTTAGCGCTGGGGACAGATACGCAGTATTTT.

The chain joins TRBV13 to TRBJ2-1, with 9 positions matching TRBD2. Trimming cost V 0 bases and J 5 bases; bases outside gene matches: 5. There are 16 residues in the CDR3. The germline gives CDR1 PRHDT, CDR2 FYEKMQ (reference sequence). For the CDR3, the DNA is TGTGCCAGCAGCTTAGGCCCTAGCGGGGTACACAATGAGCAGTTCTTC. It codes for CASSLGPSGVHNEQFF.

The CDR3 loop is CASRYAIWATGELFF. CDR3 bases: TGCGCCAGCAGATACGCGATCTGGGCCACCGGGGAGCTGTTTTTT. This chain uses TRBV5-1 with TRBJ2-2; D gene uncertain. CDR1 is SGHRS and CDR2 is YFSETQ in the germline V gene. Between the trimmed V and J ends, which lost 5 bases and 4 bases, there was a span of 15 bases. The length of the CDR3 is 15 residues.

The chain couples TRBV19 to TRBJ2-7, with unresolved D. Looked up from germline, CDR1 is LNHDA and CDR2 is SQIVND (reference sequence). CDR3 size: 14 residues. The ends were cut back, 7 bases at V and 2 bases at J, with 15 bases in the middle. CDR3 region: CASTPTHTTYEQYF. The DNA for the CDR3 is TGTGCCAGTACCCCAACGCACACTACCTACGAGCAGTACTTC.

The rearrangement uses TRBV7-2 and TRBJ2-3; D is perhaps TRBD1 (7 bases). V lost 2 bases and J 2 bases, leaving 11 bases between the germline ends. The CDR3 is 15 amino acids. Germline lookup yields CDR1 SGHTA and CDR2 FQGNSA. The CDR3, as DNA: TGTGCCAGCAGCTTACAGGGGGGCCCCACAGATACGCAGTATTTT. Its translation: CASSLQGGPTDTQYF.

The genes are TRBV7-9 and TRBJ2-1; 12 nucleotides line up with TRBD2. Germline V gene sequence: CDR1 SEHNR, CDR2 FQNEAQ (reference sequence). CDR3 length: 16 residues. The junction had 3 bases not matched to a gene; V was cut back by 1 base and J by 5 bases. The CDR3 sequence: CASSLGLAGVHNEQFF. The CDR3 region has the DNA TGTGCCAGCAGCTTAGGACTAGCGGGGGTACACAATGAGCAGTTCTTC.

The gene calls are TRBV6-1 and TRBJ2-6; possibly TRBD2 for D (6 bases). Germline CDR1 is MNHNS and CDR2 is SASEGT. The V end was cut by 2 bases, the J end by 2 bases, with 10 bases between. This CDR3 is 16 amino acids long. The CDR3 DNA is TGTGCCAGCAGTGAACTGGAGGGAGCTGGGGCCAACGTCCTGACTTTC. Translation gives CASSELEGAGANVLTF.

The chain combines TRBV27 with TRBJ1-4; D perhaps matches TRBD1 (5 bases). The CDR3 is 14 amino acids. V was pared by 5 bases and J by 4 bases, with 11 bases between. The germline V gene encodes CDR1 MNHEY and CDR2 SMNVEV (reference sequence). DNA of the CDR3: TGTGCCAGCAGTGAAACAGGTTATAATGAAAAACTGTTTTTT. Amino acid sequence: CASSETGYNEKLFF. Full variable domain (rest looked up from reference TRBV27 and TRBJ1-4): EAQVTQNPRYLITVTGKKLTVTCSQNMNHEYMSWYRQDPGLGLRQIYYSMNVEVTDKGDVPEGYKVSRKEKRNFPLILESPSPNQTSLYFCASSETGYNEKLFFGSGTQLSVL.

This clone was recorded once. This sequence joins TRBV10-3 and TRBJ1-2; a weak D match, TRBD1 (5 bases). CDR3 length equals 12 residues. The germline gives CDR1 ENHRY, CDR2 SYGVKD. Trimming removed 10 bases at V and 5 bases at J, with 14 bases between. DNA of the CDR3: TGTGCCAGTCGACGGGAGGGGTATGGCTACACCTTC. It is translated as CASRREGYGYTF.

This chain uses TRBV6-1 with TRBJ1-1; D call uncertain. V lost 5 bases to trimming and J lost 6 bases, with 13 bases between them. This CDR3 is built from 13 residues. Germline CDR1 MNHNS, CDR2 SASEGT. In nucleotides, the CDR3 is TGTGCCAGCAGTCGGGCCGATCGCGCTGAAGCTTTCTTT. It codes for CASSRADRAEAFF.

The genes are TRBV4-1 and TRBJ2-7; 8 bases are a match to TRBD1. The V gene end was trimmed by 3 bases and the J gene end by 0 bases; junction bases not matched to a gene: 4. The CDR3 is 15 amino acids. CDR1 and CDR2 from the germline V gene are MGHRA and YSYEKL. The CDR3 region has the DNA TGCGCCAGCAGCCATGCCGGGACAGGCTCCTACGAGCAGTACTTC. It codes for CASSHAGTGSYEQYF.

The V and J genes are TRBV9 and TRBJ2-2; D assignment may be TRBD1 or TRBD2 (5 bases each). V was pared by 3 bases and J by 5 bases, with 14 bases between. Germline values: CDR1 SGDLS, CDR2 YYNGEE. The CDR3 has 15 amino acids. As DNA, the CDR3 is TGTGCCAGCAGCGCGACCGGGACGGAGACCGGGGAGCTGTTTTTT. Amino acids: CASSATGTETGELFF.

This chain connects TRBV6-5 to TRBJ1-2, with D unresolved. V shed 0 bases and J shed 8 bases, with 10 bases lying between them. Per germline, CDR1 MNHEY and CDR2 SVGAGI. The CDR3 spans 13 residues. This CDR3 is CASSYSTVAGYTF. In DNA, the CDR3 is TGTGCCAGCAGTTACTCGACTGTAGCCGGCTACACCTTC.

The chain is built from TRBV5-1 and TRBJ2-7; D uncertain. CDR3 length: 14 residues. V lost 0 bases and J lost 0, with 7 bases in between. CDR1 is SGHRS, CDR2 YFSETQ, per germline. As DNA, the CDR3 is TGCGCCAGCAGCTTGGACTCCTACTCCTACGAGCAGTACTTC. Its translation is CASSLDSYSYEQYF.

The CDR3 reads CASTRFRGLEETQYF. In DNA form, the CDR3 reads TGTGCCAGCACTCGTTTCAGGGGCTTAGAAGAGACCCAGTACTTC. V and J are TRBV28 and TRBJ2-5, with D maybe TRBD1 (6 bases). Looked up from germline, CDR1 is MDHEN and CDR2 is SYDVKM. CDR3 length: 15 residues. V dropped 7 bases and J dropped 3 bases, with 18 bases sitting between them.

The chain links TRBV21-1 to TRBJ1-2. TRBV21-1 is termed a pseudogene. This CDR3 has 14 amino acids. CDR3 region: CASSPTPPGYGYTF. CDR3 bases: TGTGCCAGCAGCCCTACCCCCCCTGGCTATGGCTACACCTTC.